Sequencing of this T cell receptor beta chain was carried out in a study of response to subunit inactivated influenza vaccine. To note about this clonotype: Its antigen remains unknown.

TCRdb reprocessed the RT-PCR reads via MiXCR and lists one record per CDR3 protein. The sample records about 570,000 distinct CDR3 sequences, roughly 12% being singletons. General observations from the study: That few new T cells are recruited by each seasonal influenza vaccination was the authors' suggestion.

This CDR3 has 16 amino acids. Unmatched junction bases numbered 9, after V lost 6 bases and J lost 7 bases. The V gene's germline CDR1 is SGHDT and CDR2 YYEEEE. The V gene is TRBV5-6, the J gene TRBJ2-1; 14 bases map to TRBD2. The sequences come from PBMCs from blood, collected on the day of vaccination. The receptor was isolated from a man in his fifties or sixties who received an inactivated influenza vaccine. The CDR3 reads CASKTSGRAWENEQFF. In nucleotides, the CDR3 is TGTGCCAGCAAGACTAGCGGGAGGGCCTGGGAAAATGAGCAGTTCTTC.